The source of this T cell receptor (beta chain) is a study of shared clonotypes between healthy human individuals. The V and J ends lost 2 bases and 4 bases, in that order; junction bases with no gene match: 8. The germline gives CDR1 MNHNS, CDR2 SASEGT. The CDR3 loop spans 16 amino acids. Sequencing used immunoSEQ multiplex PCR; TCRdb keeps in-frame clones, though not all of them. Of about 2.2 million clones listed, roughly 91% were seen once; the top ten hold roughly 1.7%. Naive CD8 populations comprised CD45RO-negative cells positively selected for CCR7, excluding terminally differentiated effector memory CD45RA+ cells.

This chain connects TRBV6-1 to TRBJ2-7; 10 bases are shared with TRBD2. Sequences were obtained from naive CD8+ T cells from PBMCs. The TCR originated in a man younger than 35 in good health. Some clones in this sample may be carry-over from other donors' samples. The CDR3 DNA is TGTGCCAGCAGTGAAAGGGGGCTAGCGGGAGCGTACGAGCAGTACTTC. The encoded protein is CASSERGLAGAYEQYF.